The 12 T cell receptor beta chains below were found in one sample sequenced in a study of coeliac disease. Study-wide points: Control samples showed higher TRB and TRG clonality than intraepithelial and lamina propria samples in active celiac disease.

These receptors are not linked to any known antigen. TCRdb's copy holds only in-frame clones and misses some; the assay was immunoSEQ multiplex PCR. Of 3,700 or so clones listed, approximately 66% are singletons. The sample consisted of intraepithelial lymphocytes from the gut. Receptors were obtained from a woman aged 18-35 years with active celiac disease.

CDR3 nucleotide sequence: TGTGCCAGCAGCTTATACGGCGGGTTCTTGAACACTGAAGCTTTCTTT. Translating it yields CASSLYGGFLNTEAFF. J is TRBJ1-1 and V is TRBV11-2; no clear D gene. The germline CDR1 and CDR2 sequences are SGHAT and FQNNGV. The CDR3 has 16 residues. V lost 2 bases to trimming and J lost 0 bases, with 13 bases between them.

This chain joins TRBV6-1 and TRBJ2-1; 8 nucleotides match TRBD1. The CDR3 contains 16 residues. The germline V gene encodes CDR1 MNHNS and CDR2 SASEGT. J lost 7 bases, V lost 4 bases, and 12 bases had no gene match. The CDR3 region is CASSGDRGYLGNEQFF. The CDR3 coding sequence is TGTGCCAGCAGTGGAGACAGGGGCTACCTTGGGAATGAGCAGTTCTTC.

The chain joins TRBV5-4 to TRBJ2-7, with 9 bases fitting TRBD1. This CDR3 has 16 amino acids. Germline CDR1 and CDR2: SGHNT and YYREEE (reference sequence). The V and J ends lost 2 bases and 3 bases, in that order; junction bases with no gene match: 9. The CDR3 DNA reads TGTGCCAGCAGCTTTGGGGACAGGGATGACGGCTACGAGCAGTACTTC. Translated: CASSFGDRDDGYEQYF.

This clone was found a few times. J is TRBJ2-1 and V is TRBV2, with TRBD2 matching 8 bases. Germline-derived CDR1 and CDR2 are SNHLY and FYNNEI. The CDR3 loop spans 13 amino acids. The V segment lost 2 bases and the J segment 10 bases; nucleotides outside the gene matches: 4. CDR3 coding DNA: TGTGCCAGCAGTGAACCGCGGGGGGCAGAGCAGTTCTTC. Protein product: CASSEPRGAEQFF.

This chain links TRBV11-2 with TRBJ1-6; 8 nucleotides match TRBD1. CDR1 SGHAT and CDR2 FQNNGV come from the germline V gene. The length of the CDR3 is 15 residues. The J segment lost 10 bases and the V segment lost 0 bases, leaving 5 bases of the junction unmatched. The CDR3 reads CASSLDTGGWSPLHF. The DNA for the CDR3 is TGTGCCAGCAGCTTAGATACAGGGGGTTGGTCACCCCTCCACTTT. Based on the CDR3 plus reference TRBV11-2 and TRBJ1-6, the full variable domain is EAGVAQSPRYKIIEKRQSVAFWCNPISGHATLYWYQQILGQGPKLLIQFQNNGVVDDSQLPKDRFSAERLKGVDSTLKIQPAKLEDSAVYLCASSLDTGGWSPLHFGNGTRLTVT.

The CDR3 loop is CASSRTPANGDEQFF. CDR3 DNA: TGTGCCAGCAGCCGAACGCCAGCCAACGGGGATGAGCAGTTCTTC. This chain uses TRBV7-2 with TRBJ2-1, with D possibly matching TRBD2 (5 bases). This CDR3 spans 15 amino acids. Between the trimmed V and J ends, which lost 5 bases and 8 bases, there was a span of 19 bases. Germline CDR1 SGHTA, CDR2 FQGNSA.

In this sample, this clone is medium-sized (0.01 to 0.1%). CDR3 in DNA: TGTGCCAGCAGCTTATATCAGGGTTACGAGCAGTACTTC. Translated, it gives CASSLYQGYEQYF. The chain employs TRBV7-7 and TRBJ2-7, with D perhaps TRBD1 (5 bases). Trimming took off 2 bases at V and 4 bases at J, with 9 bases between the two ends. The CDR3 totals 13 residues. Germline lookup yields CDR1 SSHAT and CDR2 FNYEAQ (reference sequence).

This chain links TRBV9 with TRBJ2-2; D perhaps matches TRBD2 (5 bases). The CDR3 contains 17 residues. V was trimmed by 3 bases and J by 0 bases, leaving 15 bases between them. In germline, CDR1 is SGDLS, CDR2 YYNGEE. The CDR3 region is CASSGALTKTNTGELFF. CDR3 in DNA: TGTGCCAGCAGCGGCGCCCTGACTAAGACGAACACCGGGGAGCTGTTTTTT.

V is TRBV10-3 and J is TRBJ1-1, with D perhaps matching TRBD1 (5 bases). CDR3 length: 13 residues. Trimming took off 7 bases at V and 4 bases at J, with 13 bases between the two ends. The V gene's germline CDR1 is ENHRY and CDR2 SYGVKD. CDR3 amino acids: CAITQTQGTEAFF. For the CDR3, the DNA is TGTGCCATCACCCAAACTCAGGGCACTGAAGCTTTCTTT.

The chain uses TRBV29-1 and TRBJ2-3; D perhaps matches TRBD2 (5 bases). The CDR3 loop spans 13 amino acids. Trimming shortened V by 3 bases and J by 0 bases, and 7 bases separated the two germline ends. Germline CDR1 reads SQVTM; CDR2 reads ANQGSEA. The CDR3 spells CSVDDYSTDTQYF. The CDR3 DNA reads TGCAGCGTTGACGACTATAGCACAGATACGCAGTATTTT.

This clone showed up just a few times. The chain links TRBV14 to TRBJ2-5; 7 positions agree with TRBD2. Germline V CDR1 and CDR2: SGHDN, FVKESK. This CDR3 region has 15 residues. Trimming removed 5 bases from V and 4 bases from J; junction bases left unmatched: 10. CDR3 nucleotide sequence: TGTGCCAGCAGCGGACGGACTAGTAGTAGAGAGACCCAGTACTTC. Its protein product is CASSGRTSSRETQYF.

The chain employs TRBV7-3 and TRBJ1-3, with 9 bases that match TRBD1. The length of the CDR3 is 15 residues. In germline, CDR1 is SGHTA, CDR2 FQGTGA. The V gene end was trimmed by 5 bases and the J gene end by 2 bases; junction bases not matched to a gene: 4. CDR3 nucleotide sequence: TGTGCCAGCAGCCCGGGGACAGGGACTGGAAACACCATATATTTT. Protein sequence: CASSPGTGTGNTIYF. Complete variable domain (other parts from reference TRBV7-3 and TRBJ1-3): GAGVSQTPSNKVTEKGKYVELRCDPISGHTALYWYRQSLGQGPEFLIYFQGTGAADDSGLPNDRFFAVRPEGSVSTLKIQRTERGDSAVYLCASSPGTGTGNTIYFGEGSWLTVV.